The 11 T cell receptor beta chains below all came from one sample that was sequenced in a study of blood T cells in healthy people across ages. Together with a sample-barcoded 5' primer, a J-beta primer mix was included in a second PCR lasting about 7 to 12 cycles. TCRdb re-called the 5' RACE reads with MiXCR, one entry per CDR3 protein. There are about 1 million distinct CDR3 sequences in the sample; 40% to 45% occur only once, and approximately 20% lies in the top ten. Sequenced input: blood. These receptors were collected from a woman in her sixties or seventies in good health.

The V gene is TRBV10-3, the J gene TRBJ2-1, with D possibly matching TRBD2 (5 bases). This CDR3 contains 18 residues. V dropped 4 bases and J dropped 0 bases, with 19 bases sitting between them. From germline, CDR1 is ENHRY and CDR2 SYGVKD. CDR3 nucleotide sequence: TGTGCCATCAGTGCCACGGGATGGGTGTTTGGCTCCTACAATGAGCAGTTCTTC. It specifies CAISATGWVFGSYNEQFF.

This clonotype showed up just a few times. One junction end does not reproduce the germline sequence, and a read error may be involved. This chain joins TRBV12-3 or TRBV12-4 and TRBJ2-1; D perhaps matches TRBD2 (6 bases). The CDR3 spans 12 residues. The CDR3 spells CASSLAINEQFF. CDR3 DNA sequence: TGTGCCAGCAGTCTAGCGATCAATGAGCAGTTCTTC.

The rearrangement links TRBV5-4 to TRBJ2-6; perhaps TRBD1 as D (6 bases). The CDR3 has 15 residues. V was shortened by 2 bases and J by 2 bases, with 8 bases between the two germline ends. Germline V gives CDR1 SGHNT, CDR2 YYREEE (reference sequence). DNA for the CDR3: TGTGCCAGCAGCTTCCAGGGGACTGGGGCCAACGTCCTGACTTTC. It codes for CASSFQGTGANVLTF.

This clonotype has just a few counts. The rearrangement joins TRBV12-3 or TRBV12-4 to TRBJ2-7, with D hard to call. The germline V and J ends were trimmed by 1 base and 3 bases, with 7 bases remaining between them. The CDR3 is 13 residues long. The DNA of the CDR3 is TGTGCCAGCAGTTTAGGGGCCCGCTACGAGCAGTACTTC. This translates into CASSLGARYEQYF.

This clonotype was observed a few times. This rearrangement joins TRBV7-2 to TRBJ2-5; D possibly matches TRBD1 or TRBD2 (7 bases each). V was shortened by 5 bases and J by 3 bases, with 13 bases between the two germline ends. Germline CDR1 reads SGHTA; CDR2 reads FQGNSA. The CDR3 is 14 residues long. The CDR3 spells CASSPQGGKETQYF. For the CDR3, the DNA is TGTGCCAGCAGCCCCCAGGGGGGGAAAGAGACCCAGTACTTC.

The V call is TRBV11-1, the J call TRBJ2-1; 8 bases map to TRBD1. Germline V gene data show CDR1 as SGHAT and CDR2 as FQDESV (reference sequence). V shed 5 bases and J 7 bases; nucleotides not matched to a gene: 7. The CDR3 is 14 residues long. The CDR3 loop is CASSLSDRVNEQFF. The CDR3 DNA reads TGTGCCAGCAGCCTCTCGGACAGGGTGAATGAGCAGTTCTTC.

The chain joins TRBV20-1 to TRBJ1-2; the D is unclear. CDR1 and CDR2 from the germline V gene are DFQATT and SNEGSKA (reference sequence). The CDR3 totals 11 residues. The V end was cut by 3 bases, the J end by 7 bases, with 9 bases between. The chain's CDR3 is CSARELRGYTF. The CDR3 nucleotides read TGCAGTGCTAGGGAACTACGTGGCTACACCTTC.

V is TRBV6-1 and J is TRBJ2-1; 12 bases match TRBD2. With 5 bases clipped from V and 9 bases from J, the junction kept 11 bases outside the gene matches. The V gene's germline CDR1 is MNHNS and CDR2 SASEGT. This CDR3 spans 16 amino acids. This chain's CDR3 is CASSLTLAGGSGEQFF. As DNA, the CDR3 is TGTGCCAGCAGTCTTACCCTAGCGGGAGGGTCGGGTGAGCAGTTCTTC.

In the case of this clonotype: One end of the junction varies from germline; a read error may be responsible. The V call is TRBV27, the J call TRBJ2-1; 7 nucleotides match TRBD2. The germline CDR1 and CDR2 sequences are MNHEY and SMNVEV (reference sequence). The length of the CDR3 is 12 residues. The CDR3 spells CASSRAGGERFF. The CDR3 nucleotides are TGTGCCAGCAGCCGGGCTGGGGGGGAGCGGTTCTTC.

Only a few counts were recorded for this clonotype. The chain has TRBV28 and TRBJ2-5; D is uncertain. The length of the CDR3 is 14 residues. V lost 2 bases and J 6 bases, leaving 13 bases between the germline ends. Germline assignment: CDR1 MDHEN and CDR2 SYDVKM. The CDR3 bases are TGTGCCAGCAGTTTAGACGGAGTGGTAAAGACCCAGTACTTC. Translation: CASSLDGVVKTQYF.

This clonotype was detected only a few times. This chain joins TRBV24-1 and TRBJ2-5; TRBD1 might be the D (6 bases). Germline V gene sequence: CDR1 KGHDR, CDR2 SFDVKD. V gave up 0 bases and J gave up 2 bases, with 18 bases separating them. The CDR3 covers 18 residues. The CDR3 coding sequence is TGTGCCACCAGTGATTTGCCATGGACAGCGCCTCTACAAGAGACCCAGTACTTC. Translated: CATSDLPWTAPLQETQYF.